This T cell receptor beta chain was captured in a study of blood T cell repertoires in COVID-19. The wider study: Spain, Italy and the United States supplied samples that represented acute and convalescent COVID-19. The cDNA or gDNA used as material had been derived from T cells, B-cell-depleted T cells, or PBMCs.

This CDR3 has 14 residues. Between the trimmed V and J ends, which lost 4 bases and 4 bases, there was a span of 12 bases. The germline gives CDR1 KGHDR, CDR2 SFDVKD. Original processing methods: Estimation of nucleated cell counts was performed using reference gene primer amplification. Libraries were prepared by immunoSEQ multiplex PCR; TCRdb keeps only in-frame clonotypes and omits some of them. V and J calls and clone size are given by that table; D and trimming were obtained from the DNA. The sample includes around 250,000 clones, about 87% seen only once; the top ten take 7.1%. The receptor was derived from a woman in her 70s with active or convalescent COVID-19. The chain has TRBV24-1 and TRBJ1-2; D gene unclear. Source material: peripheral blood. The chain's CDR3 is CATSDRRLGYGYTF. CDR3 in DNA: TGTGCCACCAGTGACCGCAGGTTAGGCTATGGCTACACCTTC.